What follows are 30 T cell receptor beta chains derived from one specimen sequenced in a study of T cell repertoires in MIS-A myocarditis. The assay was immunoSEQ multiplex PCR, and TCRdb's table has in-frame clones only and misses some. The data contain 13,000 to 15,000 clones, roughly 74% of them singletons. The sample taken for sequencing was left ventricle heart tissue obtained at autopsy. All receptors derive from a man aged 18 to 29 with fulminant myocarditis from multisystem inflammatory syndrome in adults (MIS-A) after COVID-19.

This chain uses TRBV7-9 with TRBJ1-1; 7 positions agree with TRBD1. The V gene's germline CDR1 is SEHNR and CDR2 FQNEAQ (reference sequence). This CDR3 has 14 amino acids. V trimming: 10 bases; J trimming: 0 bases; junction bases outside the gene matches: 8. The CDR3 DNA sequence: TGTGCCACGGTAGAGACAGGGTTGAACACTGAAGCTTTCTTT. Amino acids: CATVETGLNTEAFF.

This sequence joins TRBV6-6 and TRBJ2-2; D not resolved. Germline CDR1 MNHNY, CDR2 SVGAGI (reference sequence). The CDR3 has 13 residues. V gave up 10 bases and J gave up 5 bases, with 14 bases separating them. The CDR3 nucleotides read TGTGCCACCCCTGCCCGGGCGACCGGGGAGCTGTTTTTT. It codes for CATPARATGELFF.

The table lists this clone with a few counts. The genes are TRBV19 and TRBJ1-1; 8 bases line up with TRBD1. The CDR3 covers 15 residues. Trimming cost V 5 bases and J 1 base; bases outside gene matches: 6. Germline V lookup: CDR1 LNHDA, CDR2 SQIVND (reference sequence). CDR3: CASSVQDRANTEAFF. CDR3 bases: TGTGCCAGTAGTGTACAGGACAGGGCGAACACTGAAGCTTTCTTT.

The CDR3 DNA reads TGTGCCAGCACCTGGGGGGGTTGGAACACTGAAGCTTTCTTT. Translated: CASTWGGWNTEAFF. This chain connects TRBV7-2 to TRBJ1-1, with D tentatively TRBD1 (5 bases). V lost 7 bases and J 1 base, leaving 13 bases between the germline ends. The germline CDR1 and CDR2 sequences are SGHTA and FQGNSA. This CDR3 is built from 14 residues.

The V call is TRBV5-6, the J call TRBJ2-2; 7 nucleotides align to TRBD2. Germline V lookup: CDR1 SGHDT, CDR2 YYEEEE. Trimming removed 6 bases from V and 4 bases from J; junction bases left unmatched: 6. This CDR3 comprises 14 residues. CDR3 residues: CASTGRSGTGELFF. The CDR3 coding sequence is TGTGCCAGCACCGGGAGGAGCGGCACCGGGGAGCTGTTTTTT.

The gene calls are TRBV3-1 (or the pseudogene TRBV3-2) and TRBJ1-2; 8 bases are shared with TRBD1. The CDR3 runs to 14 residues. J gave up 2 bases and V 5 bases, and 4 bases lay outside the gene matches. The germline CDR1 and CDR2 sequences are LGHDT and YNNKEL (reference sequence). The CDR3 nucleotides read TGTGCCAGCAGCACCCGGACAGGGAACTATGGCTACACCTTC. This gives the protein CASSTRTGNYGYTF.

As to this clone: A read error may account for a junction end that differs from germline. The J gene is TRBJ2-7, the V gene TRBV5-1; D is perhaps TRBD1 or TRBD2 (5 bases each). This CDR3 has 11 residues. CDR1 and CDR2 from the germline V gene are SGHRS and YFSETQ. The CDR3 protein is CASSLGEKIIF. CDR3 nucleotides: TGCGCCAGCAGCCTGGGGGAGAAAATCATTTTC.

CDR3: CASSASGGAYNEQFF. The CDR3 DNA is TGTGCCAGCAGCGCTAGCGGGGGGGCTTACAATGAGCAGTTCTTC. V is TRBV2 and J is TRBJ2-1, with 12 bases aligning to TRBD2. V lost 6 bases to trimming and J lost 4 bases; unmatched junction nucleotides: 4. CDR3 length: 15 residues. Looked up from germline, CDR1 is SNHLY and CDR2 is FYNNEI.

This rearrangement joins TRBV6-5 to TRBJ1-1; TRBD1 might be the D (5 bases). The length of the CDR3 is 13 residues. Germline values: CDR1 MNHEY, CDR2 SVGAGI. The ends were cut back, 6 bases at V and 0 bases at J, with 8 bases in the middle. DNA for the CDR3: TGTGCCAGCAGGAGGGGAGTGAACACTGAAGCTTTCTTT. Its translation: CASRRGVNTEAFF.

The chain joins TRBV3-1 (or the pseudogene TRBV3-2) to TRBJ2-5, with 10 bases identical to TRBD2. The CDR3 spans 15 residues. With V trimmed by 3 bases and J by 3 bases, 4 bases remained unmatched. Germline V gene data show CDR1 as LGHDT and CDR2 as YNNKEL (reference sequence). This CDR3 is CASSHPLAGEETQYF. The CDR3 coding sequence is TGTGCCAGCAGCCATCCCCTAGCGGGGGAAGAGACCCAGTACTTC.

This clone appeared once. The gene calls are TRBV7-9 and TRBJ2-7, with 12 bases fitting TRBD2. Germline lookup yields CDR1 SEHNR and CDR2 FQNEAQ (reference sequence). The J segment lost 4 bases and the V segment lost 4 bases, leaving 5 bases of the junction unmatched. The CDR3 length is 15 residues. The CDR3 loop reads CASSSPSGGVYEQYF. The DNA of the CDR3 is TGTGCCAGCAGCTCGCCTAGCGGGGGGGTGTACGAGCAGTACTTC. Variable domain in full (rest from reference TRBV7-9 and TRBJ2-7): DTGVSQNPRHKITKRGQNVTFRCDPISEHNRLYWYRQTLGQGPEFLTYFQNEAQLEKSRLLSDRFSAERPKGSFSTLEIQRTEQGDSAMYLCASSSPSGGVYEQYFGPGTRLTVT.

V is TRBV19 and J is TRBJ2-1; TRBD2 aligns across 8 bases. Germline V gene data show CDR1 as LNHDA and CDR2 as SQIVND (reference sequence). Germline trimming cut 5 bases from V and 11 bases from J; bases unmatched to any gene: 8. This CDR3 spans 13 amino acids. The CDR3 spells CASSARAGEKQFF. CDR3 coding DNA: TGTGCCAGTAGTGCGAGAGCGGGGGAGAAGCAGTTCTTC.

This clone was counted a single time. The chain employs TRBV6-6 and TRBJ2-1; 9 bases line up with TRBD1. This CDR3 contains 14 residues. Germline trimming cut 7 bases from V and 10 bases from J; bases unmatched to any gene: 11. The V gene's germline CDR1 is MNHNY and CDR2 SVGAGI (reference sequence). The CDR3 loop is CASTLKQGAGEQFF. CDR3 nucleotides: TGTGCCAGCACCCTAAAACAGGGGGCTGGGGAGCAGTTCTTC.

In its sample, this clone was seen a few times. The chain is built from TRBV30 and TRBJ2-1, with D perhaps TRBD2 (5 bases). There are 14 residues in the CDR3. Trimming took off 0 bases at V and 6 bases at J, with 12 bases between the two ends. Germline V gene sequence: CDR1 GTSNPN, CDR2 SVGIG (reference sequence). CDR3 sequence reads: CAWSVNHRGNEQFF. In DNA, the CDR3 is TGTGCCTGGAGTGTGAATCACCGGGGCAATGAGCAGTTCTTC.

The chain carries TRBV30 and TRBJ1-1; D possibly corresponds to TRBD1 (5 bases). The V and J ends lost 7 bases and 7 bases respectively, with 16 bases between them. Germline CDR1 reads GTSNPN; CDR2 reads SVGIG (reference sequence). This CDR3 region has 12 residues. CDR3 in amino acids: CASNRDGYEAFF. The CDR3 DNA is TGTGCCTCAAACCGGGACGGCTATGAAGCTTTCTTT.

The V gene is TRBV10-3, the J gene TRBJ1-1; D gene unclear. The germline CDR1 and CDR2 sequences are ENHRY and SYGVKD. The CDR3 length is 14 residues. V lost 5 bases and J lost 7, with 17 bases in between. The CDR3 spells CAISSINTRGEAFF. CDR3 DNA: TGTGCCATCAGTTCAATAAACACTCGGGGTGAAGCTTTCTTT.

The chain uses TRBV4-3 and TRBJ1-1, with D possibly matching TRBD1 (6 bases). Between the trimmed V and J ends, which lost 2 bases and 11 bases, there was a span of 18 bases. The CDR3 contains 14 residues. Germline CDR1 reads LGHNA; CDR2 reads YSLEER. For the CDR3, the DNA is TGCGCCAGCAGCCAACCCGAGGGAGGGGGGAAGGCTTTCTTT. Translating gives CASSQPEGGGKAFF.

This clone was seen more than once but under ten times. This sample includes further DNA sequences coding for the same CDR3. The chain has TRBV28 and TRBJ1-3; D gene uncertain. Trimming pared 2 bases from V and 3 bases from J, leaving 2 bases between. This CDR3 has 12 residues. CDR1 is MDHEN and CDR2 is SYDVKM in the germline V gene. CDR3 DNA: TGTGCCAGCAGTTTAGGTGGAAACACCATATATTTT. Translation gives CASSLGGNTIYF.

The CDR3 DNA is TGCGCCAGCAGCCCCGGGGGTTCGAGCACAGATACGCAGTATTTT. It codes for CASSPGGSSTDTQYF. V gene TRBV5-1 combines with J gene TRBJ2-3, with a tentative D call TRBD2 (6 bases). CDR3 length equals 15 residues. Trimming stripped 4 bases from V and 0 bases from J, with 12 bases between. Germline values: CDR1 SGHRS, CDR2 YFSETQ.

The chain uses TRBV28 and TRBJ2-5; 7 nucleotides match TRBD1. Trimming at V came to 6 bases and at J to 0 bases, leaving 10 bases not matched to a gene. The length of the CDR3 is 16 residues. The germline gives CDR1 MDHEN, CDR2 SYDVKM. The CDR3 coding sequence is TGTGCCAGCAGGACGGGACAGAGTATTTACCAAGAGACCCAGTACTTC. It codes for CASRTGQSIYQETQYF.

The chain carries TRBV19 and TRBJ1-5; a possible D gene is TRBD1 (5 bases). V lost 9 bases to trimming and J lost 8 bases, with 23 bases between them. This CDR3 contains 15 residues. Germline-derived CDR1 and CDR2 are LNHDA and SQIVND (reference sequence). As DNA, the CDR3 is TGTGCCAGCAACCCTATAGGACAAAGAGCGGAGCCCCAGCATTTT. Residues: CASNPIGQRAEPQHF.

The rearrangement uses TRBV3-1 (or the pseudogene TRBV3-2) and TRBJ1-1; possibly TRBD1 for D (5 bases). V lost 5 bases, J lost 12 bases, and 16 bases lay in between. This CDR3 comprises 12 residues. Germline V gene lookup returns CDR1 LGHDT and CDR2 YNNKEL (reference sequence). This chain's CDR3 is CASSSEGTLTFF. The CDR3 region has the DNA TGTGCCAGCAGCTCGGAAGGGACTTTAACTTTCTTT.

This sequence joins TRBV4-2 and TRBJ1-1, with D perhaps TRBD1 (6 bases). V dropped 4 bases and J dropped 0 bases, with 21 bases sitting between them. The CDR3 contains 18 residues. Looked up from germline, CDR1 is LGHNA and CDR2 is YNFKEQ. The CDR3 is CASSLHQGRGGMNTEAFF. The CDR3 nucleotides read TGTGCCAGCAGCCTCCATCAGGGGAGAGGGGGGATGAACACTGAAGCTTTCTTT.

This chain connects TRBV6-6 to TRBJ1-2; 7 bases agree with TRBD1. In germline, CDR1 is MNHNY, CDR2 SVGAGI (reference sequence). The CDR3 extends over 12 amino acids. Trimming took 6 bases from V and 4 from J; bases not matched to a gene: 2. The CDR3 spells CASRDRAYGYTF. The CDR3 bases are TGTGCCAGCAGAGACAGGGCCTATGGCTACACCTTC.

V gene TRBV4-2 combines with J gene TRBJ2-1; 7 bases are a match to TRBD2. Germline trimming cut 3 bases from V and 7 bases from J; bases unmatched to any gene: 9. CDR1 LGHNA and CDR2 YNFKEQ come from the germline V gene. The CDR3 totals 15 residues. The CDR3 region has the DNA TGTGCCAGCAGCCACACTAGCGTCTTGGGTAATGAGCAGTTCTTC. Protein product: CASSHTSVLGNEQFF.

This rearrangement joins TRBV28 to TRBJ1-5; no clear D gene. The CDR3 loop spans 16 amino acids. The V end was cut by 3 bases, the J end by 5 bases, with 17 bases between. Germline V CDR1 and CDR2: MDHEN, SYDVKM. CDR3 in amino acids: CASSFKTHRTDQPQHF. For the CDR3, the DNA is TGTGCCAGCAGTTTCAAGACCCACCGAACAGATCAGCCCCAGCATTTT. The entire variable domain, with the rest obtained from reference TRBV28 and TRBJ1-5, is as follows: DVKVTQSSRYLVKRTGEKVFLECVQDMDHENMFWYRQDPGLGLRLIYFSYDVKMKEKGDIPEGYSVSREKKERFSLILESASTNQTSMYLCASSFKTHRTDQPQHFGDGTRLSIL.

The CDR3 here is CASSWREAAPEQYF. Here the CDR3 DNA reads TGTGCCAGCAGTTGGCGGGAGGCAGCTCCCGAGCAGTACTTC. The J gene is TRBJ2-7, the V gene TRBV27, with TRBD2 identical over 8 bases. The CDR3 contains 14 residues. Trimming cost V 4 bases and J 6 bases; bases outside gene matches: 8. The germline CDR1 and CDR2 sequences are MNHEY and SMNVEV (reference sequence).

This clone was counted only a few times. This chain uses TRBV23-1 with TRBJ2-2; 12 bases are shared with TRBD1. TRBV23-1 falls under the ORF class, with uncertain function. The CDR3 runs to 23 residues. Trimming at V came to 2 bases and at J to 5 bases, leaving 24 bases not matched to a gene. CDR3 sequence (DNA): TGCGCCAGCAGTCAAGTGCGACCAAGCCGGGACAGGGGGCATCCCGAAATGACCGGGGAGCTGTTTTTT. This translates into CASSQVRPSRDRGHPEMTGELFF.

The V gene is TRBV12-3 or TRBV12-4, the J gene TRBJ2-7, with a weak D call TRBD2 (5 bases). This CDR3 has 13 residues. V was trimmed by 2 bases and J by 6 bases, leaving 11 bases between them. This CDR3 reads CASSLNSGSEQYF. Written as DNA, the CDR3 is TGTGCCAGCAGTTTAAATTCGGGGTCCGAGCAGTACTTC.

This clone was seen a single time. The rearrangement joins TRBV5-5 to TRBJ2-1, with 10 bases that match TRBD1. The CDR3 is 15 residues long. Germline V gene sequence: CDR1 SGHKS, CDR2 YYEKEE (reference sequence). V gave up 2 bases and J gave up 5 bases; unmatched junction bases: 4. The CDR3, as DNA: TGTGCCAGCAGCTTTAGGGGACAGGGGAACAATGAGCAGTTCTTC. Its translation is CASSFRGQGNNEQFF.